This passage covers 6 T cell receptor beta chains from one sample sequenced in a study of blood T cell repertoires in COVID-19. Produced via immunoSEQ multiplex PCR; TCRdb's table is partial and in-frame only. The table lists 300,000 to 400,000 clones, around 88% of them singletons, with approximately 3% in the top ten. The sequencing input was peripheral blood. The receptors originated from a man younger than 40 with active or convalescent COVID-19.

This clone was seen more than once but under ten times. V usage is TRBV25-1 and J usage is TRBJ1-2; D remains ambiguous. Trimming cost V 8 bases and J 6 bases, with 10 bases left between them. The length of the CDR3 is 11 residues. Germline lookup yields CDR1 MGHDK and CDR2 SYGVNS. The CDR3 DNA reads as TGTGCCAGCTCCCCCGGGGATGGCTACACCTTC. Translated, it gives CASSPGDGYTF.

The rearrangement joins TRBV12-3 or TRBV12-4 to TRBJ2-7; D is unclear. Trimming took off 6 bases at V and 3 bases at J, with 6 bases between the two ends. This CDR3 has 11 amino acids. The CDR3 loop is CASSLNYEQYF. CDR3 sequence (DNA): TGTGCCAGCAGCCTAAACTACGAGCAGTACTTC.

This CDR3 is CASSLGPVQPQHF. The DNA for the CDR3 is TGTGCCAGCAGCTTGGGGCCTGTTCAGCCCCAGCATTTT. The chain employs TRBV5-8 and TRBJ1-5; D remains ambiguous. The V and J ends lost 0 bases and 6 bases respectively, with 7 bases between them. This CDR3 region has 13 residues. Germline assignment: CDR1 SGHTS and CDR2 YDEGEE.

This chain joins TRBV30 and TRBJ1-5; TRBD1 is a possible D gene (6 bases). This CDR3 is 13 amino acids long. Looked up from germline, CDR1 is GTSNPN and CDR2 is SVGIG (reference sequence). V was clipped by 2 bases and J by 4 bases, with 9 bases between them. In DNA, the CDR3 is TGTGCCTGGAGTAGGGGGACGAATCAGCCCCAGCATTTT. This encodes CAWSRGTNQPQHF.

The DNA for the CDR3 is TGTGCCAGTAGTATCCGGACAGGGCGAGGGCAGCCCCAGCATTTT. It codes for CASSIRTGRGQPQHF. This chain joins TRBV19 and TRBJ1-5; TRBD1 matches at 8 bases. This CDR3 is built from 15 residues. CDR1 and CDR2 from the germline V gene are LNHDA and SQIVND (reference sequence). V was clipped by 3 bases and J by 7 bases; unmatched bases: 8.

The chain combines TRBV9 with TRBJ2-5; TRBD2 might be the D (6 bases). V lost 0 bases to trimming and J lost 2 bases, with 11 bases between them. The CDR3 length is 15 residues. The V gene's germline CDR1 is SGDLS and CDR2 YYNGEE. The CDR3 loop is CASSVAPSAQETQYF. DNA for the CDR3: TGTGCCAGCAGCGTAGCTCCTAGCGCTCAAGAGACCCAGTACTTC.